The 10 T cell receptor beta chains below all came from one sample that was sequenced in a study of blood T cell repertoires in COVID-19. Only in-frame clones appear in the TCRdb table, and some are missing; sequencing was by immunoSEQ multiplex PCR. The table records a few hundred thousand clones, over 75% of them present only once. Material for sequencing was PBMCs or T cells enriched from blood (not recorded which). All receptors come from a woman in her late teens or twenties who had recovered from COVID-19.

This clone occurred once. The chain uses TRBV7-9 and TRBJ2-7; 7 bases line up with TRBD1. Trimming took 3 bases from V and 2 from J; bases not matched to a gene: 4. CDR1 and CDR2 from the germline V gene are SEHNR and FQNEAQ (reference sequence). The CDR3 sequence is 14 residues long. The CDR3 region is CASSFRDSTYEQYF. As DNA, the CDR3 is TGTGCCAGCAGCTTCCGGGACAGTACCTACGAGCAGTACTTC.

The chain uses TRBV3-1 (or the pseudogene TRBV3-2) and TRBJ2-7; D remains ambiguous. Trimming stripped 1 base from V and 0 bases from J, with 7 bases between. This CDR3 is 14 amino acids long. Germline values: CDR1 LGHDT, CDR2 YNNKEL (reference sequence). CDR3 loop: CASSQGSSSYEQYF. CDR3 nucleotide sequence: TGTGCCAGCAGCCAAGGTTCCAGCTCCTACGAGCAGTACTTC.

The chain recombines TRBV27 with TRBJ1-2, with 9 bases that match TRBD1. This CDR3 has 17 amino acids. J lost 5 bases, V lost 7 bases, and 17 bases had no gene match. CDR1 and CDR2 (germline): MNHEY, SMNVEV (reference sequence). The CDR3 DNA reads TGTGCCAGCAACCCGGGACAGGGATCCTTCGCGGGGTATGGCTACACCTTC. Translated, it gives CASNPGQGSFAGYGYTF.

The chain combines TRBV30 with TRBJ1-2, with 9 nucleotides matching TRBD1. Germline CDR1 reads GTSNPN; CDR2 reads SVGIG (reference sequence). CDR3 size: 17 residues. The trim removed 1 base at V and 3 bases at J, leaving 12 bases unmatched. CDR3 nucleotides: TGTGCCTGGAGTGGCACAGACAGGGGGTTGAGGGACTATGGCTACACCTTC. It is translated as CAWSGTDRGLRDYGYTF.

The rearrangement links TRBV28 to TRBJ2-2; D is unclear. This CDR3 is built from 14 residues. Germline values: CDR1 MDHEN, CDR2 SYDVKM. The V end lost 2 bases, the J end lost 5 bases, and 9 bases lay between the germline ends. This chain's CDR3 is CASSLVGETGELFF. The CDR3 DNA is TGTGCCAGCAGTTTAGTCGGAGAGACCGGGGAGCTGTTTTTT.

The V and J genes are TRBV4-1 and TRBJ2-7; D is possibly TRBD1 (5 bases). This CDR3 has 15 residues. V gave up 0 bases and J gave up 3 bases, with 12 bases separating them. Per the germline V gene, CDR1 is MGHRA and CDR2 is YSYEKL. CDR3 DNA sequence: TGCGCCAGCAGCCAAGAGGCACAGGTACTCTACGAGCAGTACTTC. This gives the protein CASSQEAQVLYEQYF.

The rearrangement links TRBV7-2 to TRBJ2-1; TRBD2 matches at 9 bases. Germline values: CDR1 SGHTA, CDR2 FQGNSA. This CDR3 region has 16 residues. Losses at the gene ends were 4 bases for V and 0 bases for J; bases not matched to a gene: 4. CDR3 residues: CASSSSGGNSYNEQFF. DNA for the CDR3: TGTGCCAGCAGCTCGAGCGGGGGGAACTCCTACAATGAGCAGTTCTTC.

The gene calls are TRBV6-5 and TRBJ2-1, with 8 positions matching TRBD2. Germline CDR1 reads MNHEY; CDR2 reads SVGAGI. The CDR3 is 14 amino acids. V trimming: 6 bases; J trimming: 7 bases; junction bases outside the gene matches: 8. CDR3 nucleotides: TGTGCCAGCAGGCCACGGGGGGGCACAAATGAGCAGTTCTTC. Encoded protein: CASRPRGGTNEQFF.

The chain couples TRBV27 to TRBJ2-2; D might be TRBD1 (5 bases). The germline gives CDR1 MNHEY, CDR2 SMNVEV (reference sequence). The CDR3 contains 18 residues. V dropped 7 bases and J dropped 0 bases, with 21 bases sitting between them. The CDR3 sequence is CASTEARQGLANTGELFF. CDR3 sequence (DNA): TGTGCCAGCACCGAAGCCCGTCAGGGCCTGGCGAACACCGGGGAGCTGTTTTTT.

This clone was found once. The chain recombines TRBV14 with TRBJ2-1; D is undetermined. V was trimmed by 1 base and J by 5 bases, leaving 12 bases between them. The CDR3 covers 15 residues. Germline V gene lookup returns CDR1 SGHDN and CDR2 FVKESK. This CDR3 is CASSQALWPHNEQFF. The CDR3 DNA reads as TGTGCCAGCAGCCAAGCCCTCTGGCCGCACAATGAGCAGTTCTTC.